This T cell receptor (beta chain) was profiled in a study of T cell responses to AZD1222 COVID-19 vaccine. In the case of this clone: Its specificity is not known.

Whole-study findings and limits: Spike-specific TCRs gained breadth and depth after people received two AZD1222 doses.

Per germline, CDR1 SEHNR and CDR2 FQNEAQ (reference sequence). The CDR3 extends over 14 amino acids. The V and J ends lost 3 bases and 4 bases respectively, with 12 bases between them. The data were produced by immunoSEQ multiplex PCR, yet TCRdb's version contains in-frame clones alone and is incomplete. This sample carries about 190,000 clones, approximately 94% of them seen once, and the ten largest clones take roughly 9.8%. This TCR was recovered from an adult in good health. The rearrangement uses TRBV7-9 and TRBJ1-1; weak D call: TRBD1 (5 bases). The sequencing used peripheral blood, collected on day 0 of AZD1222 vaccination. CDR3 in DNA: TGTGCCAGCAGCTTTAAGGGGAGTAGCACTGAAGCTTTCTTT. It codes for CASSFKGSSTEAFF.